What follows are 10 T cell receptor beta chains derived from one specimen sequenced in a study of chemoradiotherapy in HPV16-positive cancers. TCRdb keeps only in-frame clones here, not all; method: immunoSEQ multiplex PCR. The sample lists fewer than 40,000 clones; roughly 77% were seen once. Sequences were derived from blood, sampled from a patient who underwent chemoradiotherapy. Receptors originate from a human donor with HPV-associated anogenital cancer.

V is TRBV5-6 and J is TRBJ2-6; D call uncertain. The V end was cut by 0 bases, the J end by 4 bases, with 8 bases between. Per germline, CDR1 SGHDT and CDR2 YYEEEE. The CDR3 loop spans 15 amino acids. The CDR3 reads CASSLVRSGANVLTF. CDR3 in DNA: TGTGCCAGCAGCTTGGTCAGGTCCGGGGCCAACGTCCTGACTTTC.

J is TRBJ1-1 and V is TRBV5-4, with D possibly matching TRBD1 (5 bases). The CDR3 is 13 amino acids. In germline, CDR1 is SGHNT, CDR2 YYREEE (reference sequence). Trimming left V 4 bases short and J 4 bases short, with 11 bases between. DNA for the CDR3: TGTGCCAGCAGCAAAGAGGGGAGCACTGAAGCTTTCTTT. Translation gives CASSKEGSTEAFF. The full variable domain, with the rest looked up from reference TRBV5-4 and TRBJ1-1, is ETGVTQSPTHLIKTRGQQVTLRCSSQSGHNTVSWYQQALGQGPQFIFQYYREEENGRGNFPPRFSGLQFPNYSSELNVNALELDDSALYLCASSKEGSTEAFFGQGTRLTVV.

V and J are TRBV18 and TRBJ2-7, with TRBD1 identical over 8 bases. The germline V gene encodes CDR1 KGHSH and CDR2 LQKENI. V lost 5 bases, J lost 0 bases, and 6 bases stayed unmatched. The CDR3 extends over 15 amino acids. In DNA, the CDR3 is TGTGCCAGCTCAGAGCAGGGACAGGTCTCCTACGAGCAGTACTTC. Protein product: CASSEQGQVSYEQYF.

This clone has a single count. The chain employs TRBV5-8 and TRBJ2-3; the D is unclear. Germline lookup yields CDR1 SGHTS and CDR2 YDEGEE. Deletions cut 1 base from V and 4 bases from J, with 10 bases between. The CDR3 totals 14 residues. CDR3 sequence: CASSLYPKSDTQYF. The CDR3 DNA sequence: TGTGCCAGCAGCTTGTATCCAAAGTCAGATACGCAGTATTTT.

The chain links TRBV11-1 to TRBJ1-1; D unresolved. With 4 bases removed from V and 8 bases from J, the gap between germline ends came to 11 bases. The CDR3 spans 12 residues. The V gene's germline CDR1 is SGHAT and CDR2 FQDESV (reference sequence). Here the CDR3 reads CASSSRALEAFF. For the CDR3, the DNA is TGTGCCAGCAGCTCCCGGGCCTTAGAAGCTTTCTTT.

This clone was observed once. The DNA is left out, because the CDR3 cannot be placed on it with certainty; the CDR3 is given as TCRdb lists it. The chain employs TRBV11-2 and TRBJ2-7. Inclusive of both ends, the CDR3 amounts to 17 amino acids. Germline-derived CDR1 and CDR2 are SGHAT and FQNNGV. The CDR3 is CASSLDETSFGAGEQYF.

The CDR3 region has the DNA TGTGCCAGCAGCGTCTTCCCGGGAGATACGCAGTATTTT. It specifies CASSVFPGDTQYF. V gene TRBV11-2 combines with J gene TRBJ2-3, with D hard to call. The germline V gene encodes CDR1 SGHAT and CDR2 FQNNGV. This CDR3 has 13 amino acids. V shed 5 bases and J shed 5 bases, with 11 bases lying between them. Full variable domain (rest looked up from reference TRBV11-2 and TRBJ2-3): EAGVAQSPRYKIIEKRQSVAFWCNPISGHATLYWYQQILGQGPKLLIQFQNNGVVDDSQLPKDRFSAERLKGVDSTLKIQPAKLEDSAVYLCASSVFPGDTQYFGPGTRLTVL.

V and J are TRBV5-1 and TRBJ1-4, with a tentative D call TRBD1 (6 bases). Germline assignment: CDR1 SGHRS and CDR2 YFSETQ. V was trimmed by 0 bases and J by 3 bases, leaving 15 bases between them. CDR3 size: 17 residues. CDR3 in DNA: TGCGCCAGCAGCTTGGAACAGGGAGGAATGGCTAATGAAAAACTGTTTTTT. Translated: CASSLEQGGMANEKLFF.

J is TRBJ1-2 and V is TRBV2; D perhaps matches TRBD1 (5 bases). Trimming cost V 5 bases and J 3 bases, with 13 bases left between them. The CDR3 runs to 14 residues. From germline, CDR1 is SNHLY and CDR2 FYNNEI. DNA for the CDR3: TGTGCCAGCAGTCGGGACTGGAGTGACTATGGCTACACCTTC. Translating gives CASSRDWSDYGYTF.

The chain joins TRBV4-2 to TRBJ1-3, with D possibly being TRBD1 (6 bases). V lost 1 base and J 1 base, leaving 11 bases between the germline ends. Looked up from germline, CDR1 is LGHNA and CDR2 is YNFKEQ. The CDR3 runs 16 residues. The CDR3 loop is CASSQGDRRSGNTIYF. CDR3 DNA: TGTGCCAGCAGCCAAGGTGACAGGAGGTCTGGAAACACCATATATTTT.